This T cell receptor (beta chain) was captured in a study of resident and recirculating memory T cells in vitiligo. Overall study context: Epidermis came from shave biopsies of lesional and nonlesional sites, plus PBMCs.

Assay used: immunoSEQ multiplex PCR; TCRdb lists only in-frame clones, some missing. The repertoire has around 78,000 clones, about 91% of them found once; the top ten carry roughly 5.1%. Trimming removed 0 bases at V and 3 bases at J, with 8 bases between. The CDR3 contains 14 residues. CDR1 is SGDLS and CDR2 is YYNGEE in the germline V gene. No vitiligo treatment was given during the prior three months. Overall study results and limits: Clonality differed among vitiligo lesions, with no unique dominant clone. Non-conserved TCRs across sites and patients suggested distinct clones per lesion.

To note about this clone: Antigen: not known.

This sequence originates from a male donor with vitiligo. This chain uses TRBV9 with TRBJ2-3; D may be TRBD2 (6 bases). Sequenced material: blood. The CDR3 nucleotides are TGTGCCAGCAGCGTAGATGGGGGGACAGATACGCAGTATTTT. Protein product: CASSVDGGTDTQYF.